This T cell receptor beta chain was sequenced during a study of blood T cell repertoires in COVID-19. Turning to the study itself: Researchers got acute and convalescent COVID-19 samples from the United States, Italy and Spain. Sample material is recorded as cDNA or gDNA derived from T cells, B-cell-depleted T cells, or PBMCs.

CDR1 and CDR2 (germline): SGHTA, FQGNSA. V was cut by 6 bases and J by 5 bases, with 20 bases left in between. This CDR3 is built from 15 residues. Clones were sequenced by immunoSEQ multiplex PCR, and TCRdb holds only the in-frame ones, with some missing. The sample gives 180,000 or so clones, approximately 88% of which show up once; approximately 4% is in the top ten. Sequencing used peripheral blood. This TCR came from a woman aged 25-40 years with acute or convalescent COVID-19. V is TRBV7-2 and J is TRBJ2-7; possibly TRBD2 for D (5 bases). CDR3 sequence reads: CASSLSRGPGNEQYF. The CDR3 DNA follows: TGTGCCAGCAGTTTAAGTAGAGGCCCGGGGAACGAGCAGTACTTC. The variable domain in full, with the rest retrieved from reference TRBV7-2 and TRBJ2-7, is GAGVSQSPSNKVTEKGKDVELRCDPISGHTALYWYRQSLGQGLEFLIYFQGNSAPDKSGLPSDRFSAERTGGSVSTLTIQRTQQEDSAVYLCASSLSRGPGNEQYFGPGTRLTVT.